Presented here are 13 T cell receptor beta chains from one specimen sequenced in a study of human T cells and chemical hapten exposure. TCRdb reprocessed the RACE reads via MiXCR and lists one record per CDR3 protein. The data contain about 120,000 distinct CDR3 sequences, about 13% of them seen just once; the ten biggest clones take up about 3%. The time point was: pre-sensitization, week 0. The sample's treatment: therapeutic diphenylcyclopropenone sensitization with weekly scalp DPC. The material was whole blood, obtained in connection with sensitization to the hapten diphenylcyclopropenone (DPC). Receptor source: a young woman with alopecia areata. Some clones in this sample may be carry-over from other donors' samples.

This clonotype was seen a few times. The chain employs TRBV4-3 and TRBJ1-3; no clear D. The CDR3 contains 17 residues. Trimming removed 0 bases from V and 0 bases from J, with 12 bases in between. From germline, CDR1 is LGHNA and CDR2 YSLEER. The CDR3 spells CASSQEMRPNSGNTIYF. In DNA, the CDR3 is TGCGCCAGCAGCCAAGAGATGCGGCCGAACTCTGGAAACACCATATATTTT.

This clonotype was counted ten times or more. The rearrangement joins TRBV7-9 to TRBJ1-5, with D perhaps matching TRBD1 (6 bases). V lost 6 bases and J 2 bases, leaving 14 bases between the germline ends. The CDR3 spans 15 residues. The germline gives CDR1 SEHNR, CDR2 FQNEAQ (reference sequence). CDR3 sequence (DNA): TGTGCCAGCAGTTTGGACAGCTTTGGCAATCAGCCCCAGCATTTT. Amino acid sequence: CASSLDSFGNQPQHF.

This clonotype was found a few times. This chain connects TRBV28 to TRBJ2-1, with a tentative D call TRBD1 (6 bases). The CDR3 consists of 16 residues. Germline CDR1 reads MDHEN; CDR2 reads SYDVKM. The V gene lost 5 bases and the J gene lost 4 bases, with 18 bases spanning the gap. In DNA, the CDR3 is TGTGCCAGCAGTCCACCCCCCAGGGGAGTGTACAATGAGCAGTTCTTC. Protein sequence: CASSPPPRGVYNEQFF.

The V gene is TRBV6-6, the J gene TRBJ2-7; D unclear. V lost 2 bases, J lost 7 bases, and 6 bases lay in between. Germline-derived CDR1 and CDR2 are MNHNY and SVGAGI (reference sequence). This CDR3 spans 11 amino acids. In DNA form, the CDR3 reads TGTGCCAGCAGTTACCGTTGGGAGCAGTACTTC. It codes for CASSYRWEQYF.

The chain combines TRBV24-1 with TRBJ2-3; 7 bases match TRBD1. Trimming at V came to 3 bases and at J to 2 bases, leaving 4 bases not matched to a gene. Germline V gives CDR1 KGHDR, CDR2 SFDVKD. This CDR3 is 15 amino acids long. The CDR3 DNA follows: TGTGCCACCAGTGATGCAGGGGGTTCCACAGATACGCAGTATTTT. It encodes CATSDAGGSTDTQYF.

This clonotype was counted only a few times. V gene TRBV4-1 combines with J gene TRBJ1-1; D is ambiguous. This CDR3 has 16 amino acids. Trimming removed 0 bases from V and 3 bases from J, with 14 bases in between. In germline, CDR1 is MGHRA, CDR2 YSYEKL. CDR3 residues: CASSQDSWGKDTEAFF. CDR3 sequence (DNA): TGCGCCAGCAGCCAAGATTCGTGGGGTAAGGACACTGAAGCTTTCTTT.

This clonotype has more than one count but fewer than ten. The CDR3, as DNA: TGTGCCAGCAGGCCCGGGGAGGCCGGGGAGCTGTTTTTT. Amino acid sequence: CASRPGEAGELFF. V usage is TRBV6-2 or TRBV6-3 and J usage is TRBJ2-2, with TRBD2 as a possible D gene (6 bases). Germline assignment: CDR1 MNHEY and CDR2 SVGEGT. The V and J ends lost 6 bases and 6 bases respectively, with 11 bases between them. The CDR3 sequence is 13 residues long.

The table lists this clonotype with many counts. The CDR3 DNA sequence: TGTGCCAGCAGAATGACTAGCGGGGGCGTCACAGATACGCAGTATTTT. Translated, it gives CASRMTSGGVTDTQYF. J is TRBJ2-3 and V is TRBV28, with 12 bases lining up with TRBD2. Trimming cost V 6 bases and J 2 bases; bases outside gene matches: 6. CDR3 length equals 16 residues. CDR1 is MDHEN, CDR2 SYDVKM, per germline.

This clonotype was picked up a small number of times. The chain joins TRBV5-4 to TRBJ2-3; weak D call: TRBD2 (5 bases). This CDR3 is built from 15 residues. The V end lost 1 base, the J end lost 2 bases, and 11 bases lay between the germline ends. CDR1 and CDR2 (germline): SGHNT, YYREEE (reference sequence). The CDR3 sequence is CASSLKEEVTDTQYF. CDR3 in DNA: TGTGCCAGCAGCTTGAAGGAGGAAGTCACAGATACGCAGTATTTT.

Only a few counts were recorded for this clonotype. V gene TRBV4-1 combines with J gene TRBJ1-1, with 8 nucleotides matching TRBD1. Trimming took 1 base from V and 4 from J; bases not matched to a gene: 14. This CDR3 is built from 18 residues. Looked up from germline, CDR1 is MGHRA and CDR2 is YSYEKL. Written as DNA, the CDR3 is TGCGCCAGCAGCCAAGCTTCACTTTTCAGGGGGCCGGGCACTGAAGCTTTCTTT. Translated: CASSQASLFRGPGTEAFF.

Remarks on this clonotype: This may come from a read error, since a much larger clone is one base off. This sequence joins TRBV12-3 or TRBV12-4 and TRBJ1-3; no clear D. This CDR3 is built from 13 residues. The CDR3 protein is CVTTLGAGNTIYF. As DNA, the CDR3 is TGTGTCACCACCCTCGGAGCTGGAAACACCATATATTTT.

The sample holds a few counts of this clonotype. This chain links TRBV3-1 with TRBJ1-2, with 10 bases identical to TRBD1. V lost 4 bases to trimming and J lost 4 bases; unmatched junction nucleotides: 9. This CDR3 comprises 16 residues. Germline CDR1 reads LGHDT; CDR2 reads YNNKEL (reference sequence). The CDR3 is CASSPGGTGEIYGYTF. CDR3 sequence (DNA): TGTGCCAGCAGCCCTGGGGGGACAGGGGAAATCTATGGCTACACCTTC.

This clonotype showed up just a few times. The CDR3 region is CASTPTGGLNIQYF. As DNA, the CDR3 is TGTGCCAGCACCCCTACCGGAGGGTTGAACATTCAGTACTTC. The chain is built from TRBV27 and TRBJ2-4; maybe TRBD2 (6 bases). Trimming removed 7 bases from V and 7 bases from J, with 17 bases in between. CDR1 is MNHEY, CDR2 SMNVEV, per germline (reference sequence). The CDR3 totals 14 residues.